These 8 T cell receptor beta chains share one sample of origin, sequenced in a study of post-analysis software for immune sequencing data. Study results and caveats: TRBV5-6, TRBV5-1 and TRBV20-1 were among roughly five TRBV segments more frequent in patients than controls.

Included in the TCR beta cDNA libraries were unique molecular identifiers. TCRdb called the PCR reads again in MiXCR, with one record for every CDR3 protein. Of approximately 770,000 distinct CDR3 sequences listed, 46% are singletons. Their target antigens are unknown. Sequencing used blood. These receptors were obtained from a girl aged 10-17 years with multiple sclerosis.

This clonotype occurred a few times. The chain is built from TRBV7-3 and TRBJ2-3; the match to TRBD1 covers 10 bases. V lost 9 bases to trimming and J lost 2 bases; unmatched junction nucleotides: 8. The CDR3 has 15 residues. The germline gives CDR1 SGHTA, CDR2 FQGTGA. This CDR3 is CARGAGTGVTDTQYF. CDR3 nucleotides: TGTGCCAGAGGAGCCGGGACAGGGGTCACAGATACGCAGTATTTT.

This clonotype was counted only a few times. In DNA form, the CDR3 reads TGCAGCGTTGAAAGGGCTAGCACAGATACGCAGTATTTT. It encodes CSVERASTDTQYF. J is TRBJ2-3 and V is TRBV29-1; D gene unclear. The length of the CDR3 is 13 residues. V was shortened by 2 bases and J by 0 bases, with 6 bases between the two germline ends. From germline, CDR1 is SQVTM and CDR2 ANQGSEA.

The rearrangement links TRBV20-1 to TRBJ2-5; the D gene could be TRBD1 or TRBD2 (5 bases each). The germline V and J ends were trimmed by 0 bases and 5 bases, with 13 bases remaining between them. Germline CDR1 reads DFQATT; CDR2 reads SNEGSKA (reference sequence). The length of the CDR3 is 14 residues. Here the CDR3 reads CSARDLGELETQYF. In DNA form, the CDR3 reads TGCAGTGCTAGAGATCTGGGGGAGTTGGAGACCCAGTACTTC.

The chain employs TRBV20-1 and TRBJ1-5; D is unresolved. V was trimmed by 3 bases and J by 4 bases, leaving 7 bases between them. Looked up from germline, CDR1 is DFQATT and CDR2 is SNEGSKA (reference sequence). This CDR3 region has 12 residues. In nucleotides, the CDR3 is TGCAGTGCTAGTACTCGGAATCAGCCCCAGCATTTT. It yields the protein CSASTRNQPQHF.

This clonotype has a handful of counts. The chain links TRBV7-9 to TRBJ2-1; D may be TRBD2 (5 bases). This CDR3 has 14 amino acids. V dropped 8 bases and J dropped 1 base, with 12 bases sitting between them. CDR1 SEHNR and CDR2 FQNEAQ come from the germline V gene (reference sequence). The CDR3 protein is CASEGGNSYNEQFF. The CDR3 DNA sequence: TGTGCCAGCGAGGGTGGGAATTCCTACAATGAGCAGTTCTTC.

The chain combines TRBV20-1 with TRBJ1-1; TRBD1 aligns across 7 bases. The germline gives CDR1 DFQATT, CDR2 SNEGSKA (reference sequence). The V and J ends lost 6 bases and 6 bases, in that order; junction bases with no gene match: 7. The length of the CDR3 is 12 residues. The CDR3 spells CSAARQGSEAFF. CDR3 sequence (DNA): TGCAGTGCGGCCCGACAGGGATCTGAAGCTTTCTTT.

This clonotype was found a few times. The chain recombines TRBV6-2 or TRBV6-3 with TRBJ2-7; D gene ambiguous. CDR1 MNHEY and CDR2 SVGEGT come from the germline V gene. Deletions cut 8 bases from V and 0 bases from J, with 14 bases between. The CDR3 contains 14 residues. The CDR3, as DNA: TGTGCCAGCCAAACGGGCGATAGCTCCTACGAGCAGTACTTC. It specifies CASQTGDSSYEQYF.

This clonotype was recorded a few times. CDR3 in DNA: TGCAGTCCGCGGGGAAACAGGGAATATGGCTACACCTTC. This sequence encodes CSPRGNREYGYTF. The chain couples TRBV20-1 to TRBJ1-2; possible D gene TRBD1, 6 bases. This CDR3 spans 13 amino acids. Trimming cost V 8 bases and J 5 bases, with 18 bases left between them. Per the germline V gene, CDR1 is DFQATT and CDR2 is SNEGSKA (reference sequence).